This T cell receptor (beta chain) originates from a study of CD8 T cells in ankylosing spondylitis (dated by TCRdb to 2016 to 2017). Turning to the overall study: The study profiled T cell receptor beta repertoires in healthy donors and ankylosing spondylitis patients to find disease-linked TCR variants. In total, the full study cohort was made up of some 110 healthy donors and 25 ankylosing spondylitis patients. Peripheral blood samples were taken, and synovial fluid was additionally collected from ankylosing spondylitis patients.

Points on this clonotype: Its antigen target is currently unknown. Base quality data are lacking; no much larger clone is found one base away.

Spanning cysteine to phenylalanine, the CDR3 consists of 15 amino acids. Just CDR3 DNA is preserved here, 45 bases in frame from base 1. The germline ends are 13 bases apart after V is trimmed by 2 bases and J by 4 bases. The instrument given in TCRdb is Illumina HiSeq 2500. TCR beta libraries were prepared by quantitative 5'-RACE with molecular barcodes. The authors' pipeline ran thus. A new computational method based on a probabilistic model of VDJ rearrangement was used to identify disease-linked TCR variants. TCRdb reprocessed the public reads (quality trimming at Q25 with fastp, clone calling with MiXCR) and kept in-frame beta chains. Identical CDR3 protein sequences are pooled into one entry, listed with their most common genes and DNA. The V and J calls here are based on TCRdb, not the publication. This sample gives 150,000 to 200,000 distinct CDR3 sequences in total; roughly 11% of them show up just once. Almost 30% of the sample rests with the top ten.

General findings and caveats noted by the study authors: Some of the motif variants had been reported before in the synovial fluid and blood of reactive arthritis patients, a finding that suggests common disease-initiation mechanisms. In peripheral blood, the disease-linked clones were found at relatively low frequencies and had a CD8+ phenotype. Blood from ankylosing spondylitis patients appeared to be characterized by a TCR beta motif composed of under 10 highly homologous amino acid variants. The disease-linked clones were reported as significantly enriched in matched synovial fluid samples from ankylosing spondylitis patients.

This TCR came from a male donor with ankylosing spondylitis or in good health (not recorded which). This chain joins TRBV12-3 or TRBV12-4 to TRBJ2-3; a tentative D call is TRBD2 (5 bases match). Sample: blood, either unsorted or a sorted T cell fraction (not recorded which). The nucleotide sequence is TGTGCCAGCAGTTTAAGGCGCCCCGGGGCAGATACGCAGTATTTT. This is translated as CASSLRRPGADTQYF.